This paragraph reports one T cell receptor (beta chain). Original analysis: The authors estimated nucleated cell counts from reference gene primer amplification. The data were produced by immunoSEQ multiplex PCR, yet TCRdb's version contains in-frame clones alone and is incomplete. Clone size and the V and J calls come from that table; the DNA yielded D and trimming. The sample yields some 58,000 clones, around nine tenths seen once. The entry originates in a study of blood T cell repertoires in COVID-19. On the study more broadly: T cells, B-cell-depleted T cells, or PBMCs supplied cDNA or gDNA.

The CDR3 spans 15 residues. CDR1 and CDR2 from the germline V gene are MNHEY and SVGAGI. The ends lost 6 bases at V and 6 bases at J; junction bases unmatched: 11. The source material was peripheral blood. The sequence was obtained from a man aged 50-59 years with acute or convalescent COVID-19. The chain uses TRBV6-5 and TRBJ1-2; 9 positions match TRBD1. CDR3 DNA sequence: TGTGCCAGCAGAAATCCGACAGGGGGACTCCATGGCTACACCTTC. Residues: CASRNPTGGLHGYTF.